This TCR beta chain was found in a study of T cells after yellow fever vaccination (dated by TCRdb to about 2019). Describing the broader study: Libraries from fractions with low cell numbers were prepared with the SMART-Seq v4 Ultra Low Input RNA kit. To track T-cell clones before and after primary and booster YFV17D yellow fever vaccination, bulk TCR alpha and beta repertoires were sequenced longitudinally. Two healthy male donors made up the cohort, one aged 18 to 29 years and the other aged 30 to 40 years. Blood was collected at multiple timepoints before and after primary and secondary immunization, and bulk PBMC replicates and cell subsets were isolated.

Synthesis of TCR cDNA relied on 5'RACE template switching, a step that introduced a universal primer site along with unique molecular identifiers. cDNA synthesis was primed from both the TCR alpha and TCR beta constant segments. Two PCR steps were used to amplify libraries, with sample barcodes and sequencing adapters being added in the second step. Sequencing of the libraries was done on either Illumina HiSeq 2500 (2x100 bp) or NovaSeq (2x150 bp). Concerning the study's data processing: MIGEC handled demultiplexing of reads and collapsing into UMI consensus sequences, while MiXCR performed V(D)J alignment. Vaccine-responding clonotypes were identified with edgeR using replicate PBMC samples, with FDR below 0.01 and a log2 fold change above 5 up to day 15 being required. Bulk clonotypes were assigned CD4 or CD8 identity according to which sequenced CD4 or CD8 repertoire held them at higher abundance. TCRdb applied fastp at Q25 and MiXCR to the public reads, then kept only in-frame beta chains. One record per CDR3 amino acid sequence lists the most common genes and DNA. The V and J calls and clone size come from TCRdb's table, not from the authors' own analysis. In this sample the table shows a few hundred thousand distinct CDR3 sequences, 8.7% of which occur a single time. The leading ten clones occupy about a sixth of the sample.

The investigation overall reported the following: FACS-sorted repertoires could contain abundant contaminating clonotypes from the bulk population, so computational filtering was required. Only a couple of donors were included in the study, so the extent to which the findings can be generalized is limited. A small fraction of clonotypes showed up in both the CD4 and CD8 compartments, probably as a result of convergent recombination. Compared with the primary T-cell response, the secondary T-cell response was faster but weaker, reaching its peak on day 5 rather than on day 15. After the booster, most of the clones that had expanded following primary vaccination were detected again (just under 97% of CD4 and around nine tenths of CD8), which suggests that memory was broadly maintained.

The germline V gene sets CDR1 to SGHRS and CDR2 to YFSETQ. Inclusive of the bounding cysteine and phenylalanine, the CDR3 is 14 residues long. The read is trimmed to its CDR3 DNA, 42 bases read in frame from base 1. The germline ends are 10 bases apart after V is trimmed by 1 base and J by 8 bases. What the treatment or condition label conveys for this sample: live attenuated yellow fever vaccine strain. At every blood-draw timepoint, two biological replicates of bulk PBMCs were collected. PBMCs were isolated from peripheral blood using a standard Ficoll-Paque protocol. TriZol was used to extract RNA from bulk PBMCs, from CD4 and CD8 fractions, and from dextramer-positive and dextramer-negative fractions. This clonotype occurred a few times. Its target antigen remains unknown. No base qualities exist here, and no much larger clone lies one base off it.

The receptor chain draws on TRBV5-1 and TRBJ1-6; the D segment cannot be called with confidence. This clonotype originated in a man in his late teens or twenties who received the YFV17D yellow fever vaccine. This material consisted of PBMCs, taken on the day of the first yellow fever vaccination. The CDR3 amino acid sequence is: CASSLRALDSPLHF. The DNA is as follows: TGCGCCAGCAGCTTGAGAGCGCTAGATTCACCCCTCCACTTT.